What follows are 20 T cell receptor beta chains derived from one specimen sequenced in a study of cytomegalovirus exposure and HLA in healthy donors. The PCR was carried out with 60 Vbeta primers and 13 Jbeta primers. Assay used: immunoSEQ multiplex PCR; TCRdb lists only in-frame clones, some missing. The sample shows over 200,000 clones, roughly 80% of them seen only once. Sequenced material: PBMCs. The receptors were gathered from a woman aged 40-49 years in good health and CMV-seropositive.

The CDR3, as DNA: TGTGCCAGCAGCTTAGACGCAGGGTTCTACAATGAGCAGTTCTTC. Its protein is CASSLDAGFYNEQFF. This chain uses TRBV7-2 with TRBJ2-1; D is possibly TRBD1 (5 bases). This CDR3 spans 15 amino acids. Per germline, CDR1 SGHTA and CDR2 FQGNSA. Trimming took off 1 base at V and 3 bases at J, with 10 bases between the two ends.

The chain links TRBV6-1 to TRBJ2-1; D is possibly TRBD2 (6 bases). V lost 5 bases and J 5 bases, leaving 13 bases between the germline ends. The CDR3 totals 14 residues. Germline CDR1 MNHNS, CDR2 SASEGT. The CDR3 DNA reads as TGTGCCAGCAGTTTGGGGGACTTCAACAATGAGCAGTTCTTC. This translates into CASSLGDFNNEQFF.

CDR3 protein: CAWSPDWGNTGELFF. The DNA of the CDR3 is TGTGCCTGGAGTCCGGACTGGGGGAACACCGGGGAGCTGTTTTTT. The chain combines TRBV30 with TRBJ2-2, with D possibly being TRBD2 (5 bases). CDR1 is GTSNPN, CDR2 SVGIG, per germline (reference sequence). The CDR3 length is 15 residues. V lost 2 bases and J 1 base, leaving 11 bases between the germline ends.

This clone was recorded once. This rearrangement joins TRBV7-3 to TRBJ2-3, with TRBD2 identical over 8 bases. Germline CDR1 and CDR2: SGHTA and FQGTGA. The CDR3 consists of 14 residues. Trimming cost V 2 bases and J 5 bases; bases outside gene matches: 3. CDR3 nucleotide sequence: TGTGCCAGCAGCTTAGAGACTAGCGAAGATACGCAGTATTTT. Translated: CASSLETSEDTQYF.

The chain has TRBV7-8 and TRBJ1-5, with D perhaps TRBD1 (6 bases). This CDR3 contains 16 residues. Trimming shortened V by 0 bases and J by 3 bases, and 12 bases separated the two germline ends. Germline loops: CDR1 SGHVS, CDR2 FQNEAQ. The CDR3 DNA is TGTGCCAGCAGCTTAGCGCCCCGGGGACACAATCAGCCCCAGCATTTT. It translates to CASSLAPRGHNQPQHF.

The chain is built from TRBV2 and TRBJ2-3; 10 bases align to TRBD2. Germline CDR1 is SNHLY and CDR2 is FYNNEI. This CDR3 comprises 14 residues. V shed 8 bases and J 3 bases; nucleotides not matched to a gene: 5. CDR3 DNA sequence: TGTGCCAGCGGAAGTAGCGGGAGGACAGATACGCAGTATTTT. Its translation: CASGSSGRTDTQYF.

The rearrangement links TRBV27 to TRBJ1-1; tentatively, D is TRBD1 (6 bases). This CDR3 region has 15 residues. Germline CDR1 and CDR2: MNHEY and SMNVEV (reference sequence). V lost 6 bases, J lost 4 bases, and 18 bases lay in between. CDR3 residues: CASSSRQGHGTEAFF. CDR3 nucleotide sequence: TGTGCCAGCAGCAGCAGGCAGGGGCATGGCACTGAAGCTTTCTTT.

In DNA, the CDR3 is TGTGCCTGGAGTGTAATTTCGGGGGGTACTGAAGCTTTCTTT. This translates into CAWSVISGGTEAFF. The chain recombines TRBV30 with TRBJ1-1; TRBD1 might be the D (5 bases). This CDR3 is built from 14 residues. The V end was cut by 0 bases, the J end by 5 bases, with 13 bases between. Germline loops: CDR1 GTSNPN, CDR2 SVGIG (reference sequence).

The chain employs TRBV10-1 and TRBJ2-2; D gene unclear. With 5 bases removed from V and 6 bases from J, the gap between germline ends came to 13 bases. CDR1 and CDR2 from the germline V gene are WNHNN and SYGVQD (reference sequence). The length of the CDR3 is 14 residues. As DNA, the CDR3 is TGCGCCAGCAGTACATCCAGGATGGCCGGGGAGCTGTTTTTT. It specifies CASSTSRMAGELFF.

V is TRBV29-1 and J is TRBJ2-3; TRBD2 agrees at 12 bases. Germline trimming cut 3 bases from V and 0 bases from J; bases unmatched to any gene: 4. Per the germline V gene, CDR1 is SQVTM and CDR2 is ANQGSEA. This CDR3 has 16 amino acids. Written as DNA, the CDR3 is TGCAGCGTTGAGACTAGCGGGAGCCCTAGCACAGATACGCAGTATTTT. Translating it yields CSVETSGSPSTDTQYF.

The rearrangement joins TRBV18 to TRBJ2-3; the D gene is possibly TRBD1 (6 bases). This CDR3 is 17 amino acids long. The V end lost 3 bases, the J end lost 0 bases, and 16 bases lay between the germline ends. CDR1 is KGHSH and CDR2 is LQKENI in the germline V gene. In DNA form, the CDR3 reads TGTGCCAGCTCACCCTCGAAGGCAGGGGCAAGCACAGATACGCAGTATTTT. As protein: CASSPSKAGASTDTQYF. The whole variable domain, filled in from reference TRBV18 and TRBJ2-3, reads NAGVMQNPRHLVRRRGQEARLRCSPMKGHSHVYWYRQLPEEGLKFMVYLQKENIIDESGMPKERFSAEFPKEGPSILRIQQVVRGDSAAYFCASSPSKAGASTDTQYFGPGTRLTVL.

The V gene is TRBV10-1, the J gene TRBJ2-7; 9 positions agree with TRBD1. J lost 2 bases, V lost 5 bases, and 7 bases had no gene match. In germline, CDR1 is WNHNN, CDR2 SYGVQD (reference sequence). This CDR3 has 15 residues. The CDR3: CASSQSGTGPYEQYF. The CDR3 DNA is TGCGCCAGCAGTCAATCCGGGACAGGGCCCTACGAGCAGTACTTC.

With regard to this clone: The germline gene is not matched at one end of the junction; a read error may be the cause. The chain is built from TRBV30 and TRBJ1-1, with D perhaps TRBD1 (5 bases). There are 13 residues in the CDR3. Germline assignment: CDR1 GTSNPN and CDR2 SVGIG (reference sequence). In nucleotides, the CDR3 is TGTGCCTGGAGTGTACAGGCGAGCACTAAAGCTTTCTTT. This translates into CAWSVQASTKAFF.

This chain uses TRBV5-4 with TRBJ1-4, with no clear D. Germline assignment: CDR1 SGHNT and CDR2 YYREEE (reference sequence). V shed 0 bases and J shed 1 base, with 10 bases lying between them. The CDR3 covers 16 residues. The CDR3, as DNA: TGTGCCAGCAGCTTGGGCAGGAAAGGAACTAATGAAAAACTGTTTTTT. It is translated as CASSLGRKGTNEKLFF.

This CDR3 is CAWGVGGEQFF. The CDR3 DNA reads as TGTGCCTGGGGAGTTGGCGGTGAGCAGTTCTTC. This chain connects TRBV30 to TRBJ2-1, with D unclear. Germline V gives CDR1 GTSNPN, CDR2 SVGIG (reference sequence). This CDR3 has 11 amino acids. V lost 5 bases to trimming and J lost 9 bases, with 11 bases between them.

The count of this clone is one. CDR3 DNA: TGTGCCAGCAGTTTGGTATTGCCTCGACAGGGGGCTAGCACAGATACGCAGTATTTT. Translation gives CASSLVLPRQGASTDTQYF. This chain links TRBV28 with TRBJ2-3, with 10 bases fitting TRBD1. In germline, CDR1 is MDHEN, CDR2 SYDVKM. This CDR3 region has 19 residues. Germline trimming cut 3 bases from V and 0 bases from J; bases unmatched to any gene: 12.

J is TRBJ2-2 and V is TRBV7-6; 12 nucleotides align to TRBD2. Germline CDR1 SGHVS, CDR2 FNYEAQ. The CDR3 has 18 residues. Trimming at V came to 5 bases and at J to 0 bases, leaving 7 bases not matched to a gene. The CDR3: CASSPGASGRANTGELFF. In DNA, the CDR3 is TGTGCCAGCAGCCCAGGGGCTAGCGGGAGGGCGAACACCGGGGAGCTGTTTTTT.

V is TRBV6-5 and J is TRBJ2-6; D is undetermined. The CDR3 length is 16 residues. Germline values: CDR1 MNHEY, CDR2 SVGAGI. V dropped 0 bases and J dropped 0 bases, with 6 bases sitting between them. CDR3 region: CASSYSVSSGANVLTF. The CDR3 DNA is TGTGCCAGCAGTTACTCGGTGAGCTCTGGGGCCAACGTCCTGACTTTC.

The rearrangement joins TRBV6-1 to TRBJ1-1, with D maybe TRBD1 (6 bases). The CDR3 is 11 residues long. Trimming removed 6 bases from V and 11 bases from J, with 13 bases in between. Germline V gives CDR1 MNHNS, CDR2 SASEGT. This CDR3 reads CASRETGGAFF. As DNA, the CDR3 is TGTGCCAGCAGAGAGACAGGCGGCGCTTTCTTT.

The chain carries TRBV30 and TRBJ2-5, with D perhaps matching TRBD2 (6 bases). The DNA end is a closer match to TRBJ2-7, so the J assignment may be wrong. Germline-derived CDR1 and CDR2 are GTSNPN and SVGIG (reference sequence). The CDR3 runs to 14 residues. The CDR3 DNA sequence: TGTGCCTGGAGTGCGGGACTGCAGCAAAACGAGCAGTACTTC. This codes for CAWSAGLQQNEQYF.